This T cell receptor (beta chain) is drawn from a study of blood T cell repertoires in COVID-19. Across the study: The analysed material was cDNA or gDNA that came from T cells, B-cell-depleted T cells, or PBMCs.

Germline assignment: CDR1 MGHRA and CDR2 YSYEKL. With 1 base removed from V and 2 bases from J, the gap between germline ends came to 15 bases. The CDR3 runs 16 residues. Source study methods: Reference gene primer amplification gave estimated nucleated cell counts. This table comes from immunoSEQ multiplex PCR, and its TCRdb copy is limited to in-frame clones, with some not included. The V and J calls and clone size come from that table; D and trimming were worked out from the DNA. The data hold more than 120,000 clones, with about 91% observed a single time. The sequence derives from a human donor in a cohort sampled during active COVID-19. The source material was peripheral blood. The V gene is TRBV4-1, the J gene TRBJ2-7; possibly TRBD2 for D (6 bases). DNA for the CDR3: TGCGCCAGCAGCCAAGCTCCGGGACTCCTCACCTACGAGCAGTACTTC. This codes for CASSQAPGLLTYEQYF.